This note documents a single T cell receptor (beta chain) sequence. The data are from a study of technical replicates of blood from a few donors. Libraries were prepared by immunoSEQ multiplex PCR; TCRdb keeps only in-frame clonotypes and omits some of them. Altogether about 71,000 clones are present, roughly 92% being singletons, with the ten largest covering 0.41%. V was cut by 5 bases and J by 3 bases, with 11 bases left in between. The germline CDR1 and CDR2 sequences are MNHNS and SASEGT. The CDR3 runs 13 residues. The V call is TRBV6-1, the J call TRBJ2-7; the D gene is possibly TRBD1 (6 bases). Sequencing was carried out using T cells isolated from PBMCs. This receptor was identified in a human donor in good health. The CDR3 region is CASSLGQSYEQYF. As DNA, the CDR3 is TGTGCCAGCAGTTTAGGACAGAGCTACGAGCAGTACTTC.